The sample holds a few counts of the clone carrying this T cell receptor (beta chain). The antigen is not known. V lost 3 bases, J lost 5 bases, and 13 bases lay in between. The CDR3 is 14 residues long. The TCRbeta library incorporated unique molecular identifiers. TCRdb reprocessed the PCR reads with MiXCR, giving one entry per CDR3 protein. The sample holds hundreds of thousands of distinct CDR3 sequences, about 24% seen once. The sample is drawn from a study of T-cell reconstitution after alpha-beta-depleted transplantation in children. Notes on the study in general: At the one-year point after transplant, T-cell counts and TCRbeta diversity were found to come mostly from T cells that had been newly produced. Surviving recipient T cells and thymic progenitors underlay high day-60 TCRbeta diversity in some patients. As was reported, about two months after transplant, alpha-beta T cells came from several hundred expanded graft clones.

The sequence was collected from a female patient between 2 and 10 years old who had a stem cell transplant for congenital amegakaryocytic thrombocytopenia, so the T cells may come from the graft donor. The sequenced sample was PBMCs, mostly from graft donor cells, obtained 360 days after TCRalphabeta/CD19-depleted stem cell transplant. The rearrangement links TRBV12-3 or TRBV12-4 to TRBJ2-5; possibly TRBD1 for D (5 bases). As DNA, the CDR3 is TGTGCCAGCAGTTTCTTGGCAGCAGGGGAGACCCAGTACTTC. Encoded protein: CASSFLAAGETQYF.